The source of this TCR beta chain is a study of response to subunit inactivated influenza vaccine. Study-wide results and caveats: Seasonal influenza vaccination, on each occasion, was suggested by the authors to recruit few new T cells.

The J segment lost 6 bases and the V segment lost 6 bases, leaving 7 bases of the junction unmatched. The CDR3 sequence is 14 residues long. In germline, CDR1 is DFQATT, CDR2 SNEGSKA (reference sequence). TCRdb reprocessed the RT-PCR reads with MiXCR, giving one entry per CDR3 protein. The sample records 610,000 or so distinct CDR3 sequences, 11% to 15% being singletons. In this sample, this clonotype turned up a few times. The antigen remains unidentified. This sequence was found in a man between 45 and 60 years old who received an inactivated influenza vaccine. The input for sequencing was PBMCs from blood, taken about 11 days after vaccination. The chain uses TRBV20-1 and TRBJ1-5; 11 bases fit TRBD1. CDR3: CSANGQGAFQPQHF. The CDR3 region has the DNA TGCAGTGCCAACGGACAGGGGGCGTTTCAGCCCCAGCATTTT.